The rows below give T cell receptor beta chains drawn from one sample of a study of cytomegalovirus exposure and HLA in healthy donors. Data came from immunoSEQ multiplex PCR; TCRdb stores just in-frame clones and leaves some out. The profile shows about 210,000 clones, 82% of them singletons. The sequenced material came from PBMCs. The receptors derive from a man in his forties or fifties in good health and CMV-seropositive. Each CDR3 is given with its conserved first and last residue. D genes are given only for firm matches. Only part of the rows carry a size: once, few, many, or a class if the clone is expanded.

d_call,cdr3_length,j_call,v_call,clone_size,cdr3_nt,cdr3_aa
NA,16,TRBJ2-1,TRBV4-1,NA,TGCGCCAGCAGCCAAGTGGTGATAGCGCGTTACAATGAGCAGTTCTTC,CASSQVVIARYNEQFF
NA,17,TRBJ2-4,TRBV27,NA,TGTGCCAGCAGTTTACGACAGCCCGGGGGGCCAGGTGACATTCAGTACTTC,CASSLRQPGGPGDIQYF
NA,14,TRBJ1-5,TRBV27,NA,TGTGCCAGCAGTTTTCGGAGTGCAAATCAGCCCCAGCATTTT,CASSFRSANQPQHF
TRBD1,15,TRBJ2-3,TRBV6-1,few,TGTGCCAGCAGATTGGGACAGGGAGGCCCAGATACGCAGTATTTT,CASRLGQGGPDTQYF
TRBD2,15,TRBJ2-1,TRBV10-1,NA,TGCGCCAGCAGTGGGGGGACTAGCGGGAGCAATGAGCAGTTCTTC,CASSGGTSGSNEQFF
TRBD2,18,TRBJ2-1,TRBV4-1,NA,TGCGCCAGCAGCCCCGGGACTAGCGGGAGGGGTCTCTACAATGAGCAGTTCTTC,CASSPGTSGRGLYNEQFF
NA,13,TRBJ1-1,TRBV11-2,NA,TGTGCCAGCAGCTTAGTCCAGGGGACTGAAGCTTTCTTT,CASSLVQGTEAFF
NA,12,TRBJ1-2,TRBV6-1,NA,TGTGCCAGCAGTGGTGGCGGAGGCGGCTACACCTTC,CASSGGGGGYTF
TRBD1,12,TRBJ1-1,TRBV25-1,NA,TGTGCCAGCAGACAGGGGGCAGGGAGGGCTTTCTTT,CASRQGAGRAFF
NA,15,TRBJ1-2,TRBV27,NA,TGTGCCAGCAGTTTATCCACACCGGCGAGAGGTGGCTACACCTTC,CASSLSTPARGGYTF
NA,15,TRBJ2-1,TRBV7-2,NA,TGTGCCAGCAGAATCCCCCGGACTACATACAATGAGCAGTTCTTC,CASRIPRTTYNEQFF
NA,12,TRBJ1-4,TRBV27,few,TGTGCCAGCAGTTTATTCGGGGGGAAACTGTTTTTT,CASSLFGGKLFF
NA,15,TRBJ2-7,TRBV9,once,TGTGCCAGCAGCGTAGACCCAGGGATCTCCTACGAGCAGTACTTC,CASSVDPGISYEQYF
NA,16,TRBJ2-2,TRBV7-3,NA,TGTGCCAGCAGCCCCCAAGGGGCAGCAATAACCGGGGAGCTGTTTTTT,CASSPQGAAITGELFF
TRBD2,19,TRBJ2-1,TRBV7-7,once,TGTGCCAGCAGCTTAGTGCCCAGCGGGAGGATTACCTCCTACAATGAGCAGTTCTTC,CASSLVPSGRITSYNEQFF
TRBD2,17,TRBJ2-2,TRBV4-2,NA,TGTGCCAGCAGCCTCGGACTAGCGGGAGCGACGGCCGGGGAGCTGTTTTTT,CASSLGLAGATAGELFF
TRBD2,15,TRBJ2-5,TRBV19,NA,TGTGCCAGTAGTGCCCTAGCGGGAGGGGAAGAGACCCAGTACTTC,CASSALAGGEETQYF
NA,14,TRBJ2-3,TRBV18,NA,TGTGCCAGCTCACCAGCGGCGCGCACAGATACGCAGTATTTT,CASSPAARTDTQYF
TRBD1,16,TRBJ1-6,TRBV2,few,TGTGCCAGCAGCCTCTCCGGGACAGGGGTTAATTCACCCCTCCACTTT,CASSLSGTGVNSPLHF
NA,15,TRBJ2-7,TRBV6-6,NA,TGTGCCAGCAGTCCGGCCGGGACACCGACCTACGAGCAGTACTTC,CASSPAGTPTYEQYF
TRBD2,14,TRBJ2-1,TRBV27,few,TGTGCCAGCAGTGCACGGACTAGCGGGAGGCTGGAGTTCTTC,CASSARTSGRLEFF
TRBD2,16,TRBJ2-1,TRBV13,NA,TGTGCCAGCAGCTTAGAGGGACTAGCGGGCTACAATGAGCAGTTCTTC,CASSLEGLAGYNEQFF
NA,17,TRBJ2-3,TRBV7-9,NA,TGTGCCAGCAGCCACTCAACGGGTGCTCGTGCCACAGATACGCAGTATTTT,CASSHSTGARATDTQYF
TRBD2,16,TRBJ2-3,TRBV27,NA,TGTGCCAGCACCTACGGGTCTAGCGGGACGACAGATACGCAGTATTTT,CASTYGSSGTTDTQYF
NA,16,TRBJ2-3,TRBV18,NA,TGTGCCAGCTCACCACCGTCCGGAATCCGGGCAGATACGCAGTATTTT,CASSPPSGIRADTQYF
NA,16,TRBJ2-3,TRBV9,NA,TGTGCCAGCAGCGTAGGGGCGGGACTGATGACAGATACGCAGTATTTT,CASSVGAGLMTDTQYF
TRBD2,16,TRBJ2-1,TRBV15,NA,TGTGCCACCAGCAGAGATAAGGGCTACGGCGGGAGGTCGCAGTTCTTC,CATSRDKGYGGRSQFF
NA,17,TRBJ1-1,TRBV27,NA,TGTGCCAGCAGTTTAACTACTCGGACTTTTAGGAACACTGAAGCTTTCTTT,CASSLTTRTFRNTEAFF
NA,13,TRBJ1-2,TRBV29-1,NA,TGCAGCGTTCCCTCCACTCGGGACTATGGCTACACCTTC,CSVPSTRDYGYTF
TRBD1,13,TRBJ1-1,TRBV9,once,TGTGCCAGCAGCGTAGACTGGACAGGTAAAGCTTTCTTT,CASSVDWTGKAFF
NA,12,TRBJ2-1,TRBV5-1,NA,TGCGCCAGCAGCCACTTCGGCAATGAGCAGTTCTTC,CASSHFGNEQFF
TRBD2,15,TRBJ2-1,TRBV6-5,NA,TGTGCCAGCAGTCCCGGGACTACCGTAGGGGATGAGCAGTTCTTC,CASSPGTTVGDEQFF